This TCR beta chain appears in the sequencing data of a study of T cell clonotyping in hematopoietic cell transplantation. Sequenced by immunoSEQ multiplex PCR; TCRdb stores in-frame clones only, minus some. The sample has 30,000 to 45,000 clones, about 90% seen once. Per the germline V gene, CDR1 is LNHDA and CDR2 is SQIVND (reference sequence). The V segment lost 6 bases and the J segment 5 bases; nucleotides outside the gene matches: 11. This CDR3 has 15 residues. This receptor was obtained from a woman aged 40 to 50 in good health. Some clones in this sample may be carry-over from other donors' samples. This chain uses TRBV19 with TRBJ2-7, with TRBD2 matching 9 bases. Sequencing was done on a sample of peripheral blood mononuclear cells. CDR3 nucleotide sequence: TGTGCCAGTAGAAATCGCGGGAGGGCCTACGACGAGCAGTACTTC. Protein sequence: CASRNRGRAYDEQYF.